Presented here are 23 T cell receptor beta chains from one specimen sequenced in a study of T-cell reconstitution after alpha-beta-depleted transplantation in children. Unique molecular identifiers were incorporated during preparation of the TCRbeta library. TCRdb re-called the PCR reads through MiXCR, storing one row per CDR3 protein. The sample includes roughly 200,000 distinct CDR3 sequences, more than 6.5% of them seen just once. The sample in question was PBMCs from the stem cell graft donor, obtained from the stem cell graft. The source is a human donor who donated a stem cell graft to a child with Wiskott-Aldrich syndrome.

The gene calls are TRBV7-9 and TRBJ1-1; D might be TRBD1 (6 bases). Trimming cost V 3 bases and J 2 bases, with 10 bases left between them. Per germline, CDR1 SEHNR and CDR2 FQNEAQ (reference sequence). The CDR3 covers 14 residues. CDR3 DNA sequence: TGTGCCAGCAGCTTCTCCAGGGGAAACACTGAAGCTTTCTTT. Its translation is CASSFSRGNTEAFF.

This clonotype came up many times. The genes are TRBV28 and TRBJ2-5, with 15 positions matching TRBD2. Unmatched junction bases numbered 7, after V lost 8 bases and J lost 9 bases. The CDR3 runs 14 residues. Germline CDR1 MDHEN, CDR2 SYDVKM. Written as DNA, the CDR3 is TGTGCCAGCCGAGGGACTAGCGGGAGGTCGTCCCAGTACTTC. Translated: CASRGTSGRSSQYF.

V is TRBV5-7 and J is TRBJ1-2, with a possible D match to TRBD1 (6 bases). TRBV5-7 belongs to the ORF category, with a function that is uncertain. Trimming left V 1 base short and J 6 bases short, with 10 bases between. The CDR3 spans 13 residues. The CDR3 sequence: CASSLRGSHGYTF. Written as DNA, the CDR3 is TGTGCCAGCAGCTTGAGGGGGTCACATGGCTACACCTTC.

The chain uses TRBV5-1 and TRBJ2-2; the match to TRBD1 covers 10 bases. Trimming removed 4 bases from V and 5 bases from J; junction bases left unmatched: 5. The CDR3 spans 15 residues. Germline values: CDR1 SGHRS, CDR2 YFSETQ. CDR3 coding DNA: TGCGCCAGCAGCCTAGGGACAGGGGTAACCGGGGAGCTGTTTTTT. Translating it yields CASSLGTGVTGELFF.

Many counts were recorded for this clonotype. The chain employs TRBV7-2 and TRBJ1-5; D is possibly TRBD1 (5 bases). Germline CDR1 reads SGHTA; CDR2 reads FQGNSA. Trimming cost V 1 base and J 4 bases, with 11 bases left between them. This CDR3 is 15 amino acids long. CDR3 nucleotides: TGTGCCAGCAGCTTAGACGCTGGGGGGAATCAGCCCCAGCATTTT. Its translation: CASSLDAGGNQPQHF.

This clonotype was observed a handful of times. The chain employs TRBV7-2 and TRBJ1-2, with D unresolved. Germline lookup yields CDR1 SGHTA and CDR2 FQGNSA. The CDR3 covers 14 residues. V was clipped by 1 base and J by 3 bases, with 9 bases between them. The CDR3 loop is CASSLVARDYGYTF. DNA for the CDR3: TGTGCCAGCAGCTTAGTAGCTCGGGACTATGGCTACACCTTC.

This clonotype showed up many times. At one end the junction does not follow the germline gene, possibly because of a read error. Written as DNA, the CDR3 is TGTGCCATCAGTGATAGTTTGGTGGGGACACGGATTTTT. Translation: CAISDSLVGTRIF. The chain carries TRBV10-3 and TRBJ1-4; D possibly corresponds to TRBD1 (6 bases). CDR1 ENHRY and CDR2 SYGVKD come from the germline V gene. CDR3 size: 13 residues.

This clonotype was recorded at least ten times. The chain recombines TRBV18 with TRBJ2-1; D uncertain. This CDR3 has 12 residues. Germline V gene lookup returns CDR1 KGHSH and CDR2 LQKENI. Trimming left V 0 bases short and J 7 bases short, with 4 bases between. CDR3 nucleotides: TGTGCCAGCTCACCACCGTTTAATGAGCAGTTCTTC. Its protein is CASSPPFNEQFF.

This clonotype was seen repeatedly, ten times or more. The chain combines TRBV5-5 with TRBJ2-5, with unresolved D. This CDR3 is 16 amino acids long. Germline CDR1 reads SGHKS; CDR2 reads YYEKEE (reference sequence). Trimming pared 1 base from V and 2 bases from J, leaving 15 bases between. CDR3 region: CASSLRQRDLQETQYF. The CDR3 DNA is TGTGCCAGCAGCTTGAGGCAGAGAGACTTACAAGAGACCCAGTACTTC.

This clonotype was counted many times. The chain combines TRBV4-1 with TRBJ2-1; no clear D gene. Germline lookup yields CDR1 MGHRA and CDR2 YSYEKL. This CDR3 spans 15 amino acids. The V end was cut by 4 bases, the J end by 3 bases, with 13 bases between. CDR3 sequence: CASSLGSPLYNEQFF. The CDR3 coding sequence is TGCGCCAGCAGCCTCGGGTCTCCGCTCTACAATGAGCAGTTCTTC.

Many counts were recorded for this clonotype. The chain has TRBV20-1 and TRBJ2-3; D possibly matches TRBD1 or TRBD2 (6 bases each). Germline CDR1 and CDR2: DFQATT and SNEGSKA (reference sequence). Trimming removed 3 bases from V and 2 bases from J, with 12 bases in between. This CDR3 is built from 14 residues. DNA of the CDR3: TGCAGTGCTAGTTGGGGGGCGAACACAGATACGCAGTATTTT. It yields the protein CSASWGANTDTQYF.

This clonotype has only a few counts. The chain recombines TRBV12-3 or TRBV12-4 with TRBJ1-1, with D possibly being TRBD1 (6 bases). The CDR3 extends over 12 amino acids. V was clipped by 5 bases and J by 9 bases, with 13 bases between them. The CDR3 spells CASSLDSSQAFF. The CDR3 DNA sequence: TGTGCCAGCAGTCTGGACAGCTCTCAAGCTTTCTTT.

This clonotype was detected only a few times. The chain links TRBV4-2 to TRBJ2-1, with 10 bases lining up with TRBD2. V was clipped by 1 base and J by 9 bases; unmatched bases: 6. Per the germline V gene, CDR1 is LGHNA and CDR2 is YNFKEQ. The CDR3 totals 15 residues. The CDR3 protein is CASSQVALAGSEQFF. The CDR3 nucleotides read TGTGCCAGCAGCCAAGTGGCACTAGCGGGGTCTGAGCAGTTCTTC.

This clonotype was detected ten times or more. The rearrangement links TRBV11-3 to TRBJ2-1, with D unclear. This CDR3 has 12 amino acids. In germline, CDR1 is SGHNT, CDR2 YENEEA. Trimming removed 7 bases at V and 3 bases at J, with 7 bases between. The DNA of the CDR3 is TGTGCCAGCACCCTCGACTACAATGAGCAGTTCTTC. Its protein is CASTLDYNEQFF.

This clonotype was counted ten times or more. The J gene is TRBJ1-6, the V gene TRBV7-8, with 7 bases aligning to TRBD1. J lost 6 bases, V lost 4 bases, and 6 bases had no gene match. The germline CDR1 and CDR2 sequences are SGHVS and FQNEAQ. The CDR3 sequence is 15 residues long. As DNA, the CDR3 is TGTGCCAGCAGCTCCCGAACAGGGGTTAATTCACCCCTCCACTTT. Translating gives CASSSRTGVNSPLHF.

The chain carries TRBV24-1 and TRBJ1-2; D not resolved. In germline, CDR1 is KGHDR, CDR2 SFDVKD. Trimming pared 3 bases from V and 2 bases from J, leaving 9 bases between. The CDR3 spans 14 residues. The CDR3 loop reads CATSDRAGNYGYTF. DNA for the CDR3: TGTGCCACCAGTGATCGGGCGGGAAACTATGGCTACACCTTC.

The sample holds many counts of this clonotype. V is TRBV12-3 or TRBV12-4 and J is TRBJ1-2; 9 nucleotides match TRBD1. J was trimmed by 4 bases and V by 5 bases; bases with no gene match: 11. The CDR3 covers 16 residues. The CDR3 region has the DNA TGTGCCAGCAGTCTCGAAACCGGGACAGGGACCTATGGCTACACCTTC. This encodes CASSLETGTGTYGYTF.

This clonotype was recorded many times. The V and J genes are TRBV13 and TRBJ2-4, with D hard to call. V was trimmed by 4 bases and J by 6 bases, leaving 13 bases between them. CDR1 and CDR2 from the germline V gene are PRHDT and FYEKMQ (reference sequence). The CDR3 covers 14 residues. In DNA, the CDR3 is TGTGCCAGCAGCTCCGGTCTAGGTTTAAACATTCAGTACTTC. Amino acid sequence: CASSSGLGLNIQYF.

This clonotype was detected a few times. The chain is built from TRBV5-1 and TRBJ2-6; tentatively, D is TRBD1 (5 bases). This CDR3 comprises 16 residues. Germline assignment: CDR1 SGHRS and CDR2 YFSETQ. The V end was cut by 4 bases, the J end by 4 bases, with 15 bases between. The CDR3 loop is CASSPGQGMGANVLTF. DNA of the CDR3: TGCGCCAGCAGCCCGGGTCAGGGTATGGGGGCCAACGTCCTGACTTTC.

This clonotype came up many times. The chain carries TRBV6-2 or TRBV6-3 and TRBJ2-1, with 10 bases that match TRBD2. V lost 7 bases to trimming and J lost 3 bases; unmatched junction nucleotides: 6. The CDR3 has 15 amino acids. The germline gives CDR1 MNHEY, CDR2 SVGEGT. The CDR3 coding sequence is TGTGCCAGCACCCTAAGGACTAGCGGCTACAATGAGCAGTTCTTC. This translates into CASTLRTSGYNEQFF.

This clonotype was counted many times. This chain links TRBV27 with TRBJ1-1; 12 positions agree with TRBD1. The CDR3 loop spans 14 amino acids. Germline V CDR1 and CDR2: MNHEY, SMNVEV (reference sequence). V was pared by 6 bases and J by 5 bases, with 4 bases of the junction left unmatched. The CDR3 bases are TGTGCCAGCAGGGGACAGGGGGCGATTACTGAAGCTTTCTTT. Its translation: CASRGQGAITEAFF.

The rearrangement uses TRBV4-2 and TRBJ1-1, with D maybe TRBD1 (6 bases). Trimming pared 4 bases from V and 4 bases from J, leaving 16 bases between. In germline, CDR1 is LGHNA, CDR2 YNFKEQ. The CDR3 loop spans 15 amino acids. In DNA form, the CDR3 reads TGTGCCAGCAGCCGTACCCCACAGGGCGGCACTGAAGCTTTCTTT. Its translation: CASSRTPQGGTEAFF.

The chain has TRBV18 and TRBJ2-1; D call uncertain. The CDR3 is 12 amino acids. Trimming left V 6 bases short and J 10 bases short, with 13 bases between. The germline gives CDR1 KGHSH, CDR2 LQKENI. DNA for the CDR3: TGTGCCAGCTCTCTCAAGATGGGCGAGCAGTTCTTC. Protein: CASSLKMGEQFF.